This TCR beta chain was found in a study of blood T cell repertoires in COVID-19. Study overall: Italy, Spain and the United States were the sources of the convalescent and acute COVID-19 samples.

The authors' processing: Amplification from reference gene primers served as the basis for estimated nucleated cell counts. The table came from immunoSEQ multiplex PCR; TCRdb's copy has only in-frame clones and leaves some out. Clone size and the V and J calls come from that table; the DNA yielded D and trimming. The table records hundreds of thousands of clones, around 88% of them present only once. J lost 2 bases, V lost 2 bases, and 4 bases had no gene match. The germline V gene has CDR1 PRHDT and CDR2 FYEKMQ (reference sequence). The CDR3 sequence is 17 residues long. The chain has TRBV13 and TRBJ2-2; 11 positions match TRBD2. This TCR derives from a woman in her forties or fifties with COVID-19, enrolled during active disease. The sample taken for sequencing was peripheral blood. CDR3 amino acids: CASSLKLAGANTGELFF. CDR3 nucleotides: TGTGCCAGCAGCTTAAAACTAGCGGGAGCTAACACCGGGGAGCTGTTTTTT.